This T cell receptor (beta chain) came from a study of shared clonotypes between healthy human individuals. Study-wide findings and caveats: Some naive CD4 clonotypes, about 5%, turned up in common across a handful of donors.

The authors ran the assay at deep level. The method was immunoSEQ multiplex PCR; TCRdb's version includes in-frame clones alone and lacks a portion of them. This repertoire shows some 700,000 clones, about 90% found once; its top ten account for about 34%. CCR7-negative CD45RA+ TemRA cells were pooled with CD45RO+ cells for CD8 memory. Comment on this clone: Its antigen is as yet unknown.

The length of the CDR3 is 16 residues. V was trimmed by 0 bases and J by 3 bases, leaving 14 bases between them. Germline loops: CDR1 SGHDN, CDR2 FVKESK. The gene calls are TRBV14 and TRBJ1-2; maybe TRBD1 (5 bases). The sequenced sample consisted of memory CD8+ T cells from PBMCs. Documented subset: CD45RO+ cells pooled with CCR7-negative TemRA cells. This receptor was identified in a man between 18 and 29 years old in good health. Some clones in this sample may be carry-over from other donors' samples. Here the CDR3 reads CASSQDRWGTDYGYTF. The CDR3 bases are TGTGCCAGCAGCCAAGATCGGTGGGGGACCGACTATGGCTACACCTTC.